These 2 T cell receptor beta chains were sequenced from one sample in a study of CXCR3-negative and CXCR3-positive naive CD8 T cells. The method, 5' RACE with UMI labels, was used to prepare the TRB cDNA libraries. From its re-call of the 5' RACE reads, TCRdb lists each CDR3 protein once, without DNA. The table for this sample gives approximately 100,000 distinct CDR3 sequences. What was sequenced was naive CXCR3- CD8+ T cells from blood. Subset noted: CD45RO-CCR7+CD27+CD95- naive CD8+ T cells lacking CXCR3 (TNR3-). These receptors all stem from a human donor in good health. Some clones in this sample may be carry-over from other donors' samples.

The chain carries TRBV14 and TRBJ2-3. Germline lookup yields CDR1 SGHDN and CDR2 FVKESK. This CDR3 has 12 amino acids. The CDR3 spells CASSQHQDTQYF.

CDR3 protein: CASSTGLDYEQFF. V usage is TRBV5-1 and J usage is TRBJ2-1; TCRdb lists TRBD2, though no DNA is available to test this call. This CDR3 is 13 amino acids long. The germline CDR1 and CDR2 sequences are SGHRS and YFSETQ.